Included here is one T cell receptor beta chain sequence, with context. Its antigen is undetermined. Documented time point: neoterminal ileum biopsy at postoperative endoscopy, about 6 months after surgery. The data are from a study of T cell repertoires in ileal Crohn's disease. The overall study: Operated complications were stricturing disease (61%) and penetrating disease (about 40%).

Profiling relied on immunoSEQ multiplex PCR, and the TCRdb table lists in-frame clones only, not all of them. This table has some 5,400 clones, about two thirds appearing once. Study-wide results and limits: Compared with CD4 T cells, sorted CD8 cells carried more expanded clones.

Germline lookup yields CDR1 MNHNS and CDR2 SASEGT. The length of the CDR3 is 14 residues. Deletions cut 6 bases from V and 3 bases from J, with 12 bases between. The source material was ileal tissue. This receptor was obtained from an adult with Crohn's disease. V is TRBV6-1 and J is TRBJ1-5, with D possibly TRBD1 on 6 matching bases. The CDR3 DNA follows: TGTGCCAGCAGCCCTACAGGGATCAATCAGCCCCAGCATTTT. Translation gives CASSPTGINQPQHF.